The 12 T cell receptor beta chains below come from one sample, sequenced in a study of OX40 agonist ivuxolimab in advanced cancers. The method was immunoSEQ multiplex PCR; TCRdb's version includes in-frame clones alone and lacks a portion of them. The data contain 90,000 or so clones, under 95% of them singletons. Source: CD4+ or CD8+ T cells sorted from blood, taken in a trial of the OX40 agonist ivuxolimab. Receptor source: an adult with an advanced solid tumor such as melanoma, head and neck, liver or kidney cancer.

The CDR3 nucleotides read TGTGCCAGCAGATTAACAGGGATTAATGAAAAACTGTTTTTT. Amino acid sequence: CASRLTGINEKLFF. This sequence joins TRBV6-1 and TRBJ1-4; D perhaps matches TRBD1 (6 bases). The CDR3 is 14 residues long. The germline gives CDR1 MNHNS, CDR2 SASEGT. The V end lost 6 bases, the J end lost 4 bases, and 12 bases lay between the germline ends.

V and J are TRBV5-5 and TRBJ1-5; D possibly corresponds to TRBD1 (5 bases). Germline V gives CDR1 SGHKS, CDR2 YYEKEE (reference sequence). The CDR3 runs to 14 residues. The V and J ends lost 4 bases and 3 bases respectively, with 11 bases between them. CDR3 sequence reads: CASSLGTVNQPQHF. The CDR3 nucleotides read TGTGCCAGCAGCCTTGGGACGGTCAATCAGCCCCAGCATTTT.

The rearrangement uses TRBV10-3 and TRBJ2-7; TRBD2 agrees at 8 bases. The CDR3 has 12 amino acids. Losses at the gene ends were 11 bases for V and 6 bases for J; bases not matched to a gene: 9. Germline V lookup: CDR1 ENHRY, CDR2 SYGVKD. The CDR3 DNA reads TGTGCCGGGGGCGGAGCGGGAGTCGAGCAGTACTTC. Residues: CAGGGAGVEQYF.

The chain is built from TRBV6-5 and TRBJ1-5; D is possibly TRBD1 (5 bases). Germline assignment: CDR1 MNHEY and CDR2 SVGAGI. V was shortened by 8 bases and J by 0 bases, with 8 bases between the two germline ends. There are 13 residues in the CDR3. The CDR3 DNA sequence: TGTGCCAGCGACAGATATAGCAATCAGCCCCAGCATTTT. Protein product: CASDRYSNQPQHF.

The chain is built from TRBV28 and TRBJ2-3; the match to TRBD2 covers 12 bases. Germline CDR1 is MDHEN and CDR2 is SYDVKM. CDR3 length: 16 amino acids. The ends lost 3 bases at V and 3 bases at J; junction bases unmatched: 4. The CDR3 bases are TGTGCCAGCAGTTTGTCTAGCGGGGGGGGAACAGATACGCAGTATTTT. This sequence encodes CASSLSSGGGTDTQYF.

This clone appeared a single time. The genes are TRBV6-5 and TRBJ2-7; D may match TRBD1 or TRBD2 (7 bases each). Germline CDR1 and CDR2: MNHEY and SVGAGI. This CDR3 comprises 15 residues. V was pared by 6 bases and J by 2 bases, with 17 bases between. For the CDR3, the DNA is TGTGCCAGCAGGCAGGGGGGGGCTGGCGCCTACGAGCAGTACTTC. Its translation is CASRQGGAGAYEQYF.

The rearrangement uses TRBV5-1 and TRBJ2-7; tentative D call: TRBD1 (6 bases). V shed 1 base and J shed 2 bases, with 13 bases lying between them. CDR1 is SGHRS, CDR2 YFSETQ, per germline. CDR3 size: 15 residues. CDR3 in amino acids: CASSLTAGDTYEQYF. Written as DNA, the CDR3 is TGCGCCAGCAGCTTGACGGCAGGGGATACCTACGAGCAGTACTTC.

This rearrangement joins TRBV9 to TRBJ1-6, with 7 bases aligning to TRBD1. Unmatched junction bases numbered 7, after V lost 4 bases and J lost 9 bases. CDR3 length: 14 residues. The V gene's germline CDR1 is SGDLS and CDR2 YYNGEE. CDR3 sequence (DNA): TGTGCCAGCAGCTTCCGGGACAGCCTTTCACCCCTCCACTTT. Amino acids: CASSFRDSLSPLHF. Full variable domain (rest looked up from reference TRBV9 and TRBJ1-6): DSGVTQTPKHLITATGQRVTLRCSPRSGDLSVYWYQQSLDQGLQFLIQYYNGEERAKGNILERFSAQQFPDLHSELNLSSLELGDSALYFCASSFRDSLSPLHFGNGTRLTVT.

The count of this clone is one. The chain is built from TRBV9 and TRBJ2-1; 15 bases are shared with TRBD2. The germline V gene has CDR1 SGDLS and CDR2 YYNGEE. Unmatched junction bases numbered 3, after V lost 1 base and J lost 10 bases. CDR3 size: 15 residues. CDR3 nucleotides: TGTGCCAGCAGCGTACTAGGACTAGCGGGAGGGGAGCAGTTCTTC. This encodes CASSVLGLAGGEQFF.

V and J are TRBV4-3 and TRBJ1-1; D perhaps matches TRBD1 (5 bases). Per the germline V gene, CDR1 is LGHNA and CDR2 is YSLEER. The CDR3 is 14 residues long. Trimming removed 1 base from V and 8 bases from J, with 14 bases in between. DNA of the CDR3: TGCGCCAGCAGCCAAGGGCCCGGGGCAGGGGAAGCTTTCTTT. This translates into CASSQGPGAGEAFF.

In this sample, this clone turned up once. This CDR3 is CSVRSDYGYTF. The CDR3 region has the DNA TGCAGTGTGAGAAGTGACTATGGCTACACCTTC. The chain uses TRBV20-1 and TRBJ1-2; D gene ambiguous. Germline V gene data show CDR1 as DFQATT and CDR2 as SNEGSKA (reference sequence). CDR3 size: 11 residues. Between the trimmed V and J ends, which lost 7 bases and 3 bases, there was a span of 9 bases.

The chain couples TRBV21-1 to TRBJ2-2; TRBD1 reflects the table's D call only, with no check against the DNA. TRBV21-1 is assigned pseudogene status. CDR3 length equals 16 residues. In nucleotides, the CDR3 is TGTGCCAGCAGCAAAGGAGGGGCAGGGGACACCGGGGAGCTGTTTTTT. Translating gives CASSKGGAGDTGELFF.